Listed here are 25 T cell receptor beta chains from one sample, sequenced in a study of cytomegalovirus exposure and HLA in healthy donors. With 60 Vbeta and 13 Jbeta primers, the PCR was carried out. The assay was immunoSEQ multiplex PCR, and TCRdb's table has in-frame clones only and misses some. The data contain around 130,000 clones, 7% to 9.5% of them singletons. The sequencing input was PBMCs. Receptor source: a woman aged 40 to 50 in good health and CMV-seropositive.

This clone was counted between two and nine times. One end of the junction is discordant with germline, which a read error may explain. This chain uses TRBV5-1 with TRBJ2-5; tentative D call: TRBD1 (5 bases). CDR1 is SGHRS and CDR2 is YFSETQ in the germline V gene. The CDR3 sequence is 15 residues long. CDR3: CASSLGLGAQENQYF. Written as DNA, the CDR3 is TGCGCCAGCAGCTTAGGTTTAGGGGCTCAAGAGAACCAGTACTTC. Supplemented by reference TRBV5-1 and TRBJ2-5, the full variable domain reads KAGVTQTPRYLIKTRGQQVTLSCSPISGHRSVSWYQQTPGQGLQFLFEYFSETQRNKGNFPGRFSGRQFSNSRSEMNVSTLELGDSALYLCASSLGLGAQENQYFGPGTRLLVL.

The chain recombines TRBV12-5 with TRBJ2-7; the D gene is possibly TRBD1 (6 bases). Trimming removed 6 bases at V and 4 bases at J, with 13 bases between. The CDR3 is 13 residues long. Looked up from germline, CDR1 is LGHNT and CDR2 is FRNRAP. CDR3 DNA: TGTGCTAGTGGAACGGACAGCGAATACGAGCAGTACTTC. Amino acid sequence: CASGTDSEYEQYF.

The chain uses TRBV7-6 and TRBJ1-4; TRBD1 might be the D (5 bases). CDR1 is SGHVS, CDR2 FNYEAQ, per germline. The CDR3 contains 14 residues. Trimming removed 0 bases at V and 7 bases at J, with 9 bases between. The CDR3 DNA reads TGTGCCAGCAGCTTAGCGGGACTAACTGAAAAACTGTTTTTT. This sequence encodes CASSLAGLTEKLFF.

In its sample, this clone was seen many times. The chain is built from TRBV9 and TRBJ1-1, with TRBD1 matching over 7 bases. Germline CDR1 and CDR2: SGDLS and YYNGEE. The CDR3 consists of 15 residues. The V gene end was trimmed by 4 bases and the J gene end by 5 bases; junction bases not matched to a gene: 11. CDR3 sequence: CASSPTGAVGTEAFF. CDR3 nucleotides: TGTGCCAGCAGCCCCACAGGGGCAGTAGGTACTGAAGCTTTCTTT.

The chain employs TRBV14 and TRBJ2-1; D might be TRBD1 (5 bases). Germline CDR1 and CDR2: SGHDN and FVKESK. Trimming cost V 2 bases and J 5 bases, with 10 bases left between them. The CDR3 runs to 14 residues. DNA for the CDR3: TGTGCCAGCAGCCAAATACAGGTGAACAATGAGCAGTTCTTC. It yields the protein CASSQIQVNNEQFF.

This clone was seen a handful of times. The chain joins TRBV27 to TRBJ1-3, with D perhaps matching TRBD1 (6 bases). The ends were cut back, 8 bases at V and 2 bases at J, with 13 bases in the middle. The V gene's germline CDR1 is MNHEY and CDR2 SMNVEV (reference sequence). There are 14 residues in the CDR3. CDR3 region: CASASGVTGNTIYF. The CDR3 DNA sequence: TGTGCCAGCGCATCAGGGGTAACTGGAAACACCATATATTTT.

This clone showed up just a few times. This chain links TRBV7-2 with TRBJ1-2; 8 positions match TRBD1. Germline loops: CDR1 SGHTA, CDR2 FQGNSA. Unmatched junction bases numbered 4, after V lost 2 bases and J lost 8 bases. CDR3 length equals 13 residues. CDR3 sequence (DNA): TGTGCCAGCAGCTTAACCAGGGGGCTAGGCTACACCTTC. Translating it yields CASSLTRGLGYTF.

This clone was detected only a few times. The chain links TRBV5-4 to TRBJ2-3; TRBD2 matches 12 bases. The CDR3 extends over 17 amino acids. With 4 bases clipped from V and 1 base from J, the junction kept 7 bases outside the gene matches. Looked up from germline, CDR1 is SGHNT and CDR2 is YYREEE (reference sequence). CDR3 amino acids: CASSHPGLAGGTDTQYF. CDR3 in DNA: TGTGCCAGCAGCCATCCGGGACTAGCGGGCGGCACAGATACGCAGTATTTT.

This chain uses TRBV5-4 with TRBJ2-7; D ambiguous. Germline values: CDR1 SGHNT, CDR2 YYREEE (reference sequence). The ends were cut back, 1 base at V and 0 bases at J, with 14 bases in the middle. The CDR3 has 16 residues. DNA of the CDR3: TGTGCCAGCAGCTTGCCTAATCGACGGAGCTCCTACGAGCAGTACTTC. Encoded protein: CASSLPNRRSSYEQYF.

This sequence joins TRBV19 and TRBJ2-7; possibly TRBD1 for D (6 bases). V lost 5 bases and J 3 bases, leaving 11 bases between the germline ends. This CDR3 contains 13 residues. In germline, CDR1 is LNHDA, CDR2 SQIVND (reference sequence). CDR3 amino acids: CASSPGTFYEQYF. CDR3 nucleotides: TGTGCCAGTAGTCCGGGGACATTCTACGAGCAGTACTTC.

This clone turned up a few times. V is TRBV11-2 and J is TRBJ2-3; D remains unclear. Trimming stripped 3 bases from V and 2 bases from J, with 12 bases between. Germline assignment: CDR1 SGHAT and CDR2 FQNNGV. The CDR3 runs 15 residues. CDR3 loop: CASSLTNAPTDTQYF. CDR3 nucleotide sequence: TGTGCCAGCAGCTTGACAAATGCACCCACAGATACGCAGTATTTT.

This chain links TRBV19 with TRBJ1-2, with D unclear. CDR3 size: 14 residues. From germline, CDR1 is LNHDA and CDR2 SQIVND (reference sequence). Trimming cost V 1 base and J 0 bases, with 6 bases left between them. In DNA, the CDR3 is TGTGCCAGTAGTATAGGCGGATCTAACTATGGCTACACCTTC. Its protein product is CASSIGGSNYGYTF.

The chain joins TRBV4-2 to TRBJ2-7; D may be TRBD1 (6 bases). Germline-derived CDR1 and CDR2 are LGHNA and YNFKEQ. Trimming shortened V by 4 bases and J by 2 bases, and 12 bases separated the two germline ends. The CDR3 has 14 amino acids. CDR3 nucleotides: TGTGCCAGCAGCCTATGGACAGACCCCTACGAGCAGTACTTC. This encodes CASSLWTDPYEQYF.

CDR3: CASTPGTGYVYEQYF. The CDR3 DNA sequence: TGTGCCAGCACCCCCGGGACAGGGTATGTCTACGAGCAGTACTTC. This rearrangement joins TRBV7-6 to TRBJ2-7, with TRBD1 matching over 9 bases. Germline V lookup: CDR1 SGHVS, CDR2 FNYEAQ. V lost 7 bases and J lost 3; bases outside the gene matches: 10. This CDR3 spans 15 amino acids.

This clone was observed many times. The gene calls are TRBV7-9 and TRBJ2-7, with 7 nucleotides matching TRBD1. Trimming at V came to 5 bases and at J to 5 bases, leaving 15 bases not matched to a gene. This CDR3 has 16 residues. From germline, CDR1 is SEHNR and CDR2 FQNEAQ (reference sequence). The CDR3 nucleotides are TGTGCCAGCAGCCCCTGGACAGGCGTAGGGGATAACGAGCAGTACTTC. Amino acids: CASSPWTGVGDNEQYF.

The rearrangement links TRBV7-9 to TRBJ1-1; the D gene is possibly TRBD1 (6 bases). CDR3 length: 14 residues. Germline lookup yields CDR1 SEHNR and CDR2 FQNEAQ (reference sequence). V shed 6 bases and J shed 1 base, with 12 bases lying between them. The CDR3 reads CASRSYRENTEAFF. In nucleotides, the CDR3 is TGTGCCAGCAGATCTTACAGGGAGAACACTGAAGCTTTCTTT.

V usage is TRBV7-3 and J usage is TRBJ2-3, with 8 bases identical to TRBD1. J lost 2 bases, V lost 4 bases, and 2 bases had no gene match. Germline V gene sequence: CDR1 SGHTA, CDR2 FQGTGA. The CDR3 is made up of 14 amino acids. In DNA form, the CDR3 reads TGTGCCAGCAGCTCGGGACAGGTCACAGATACGCAGTATTTT. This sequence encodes CASSSGQVTDTQYF.

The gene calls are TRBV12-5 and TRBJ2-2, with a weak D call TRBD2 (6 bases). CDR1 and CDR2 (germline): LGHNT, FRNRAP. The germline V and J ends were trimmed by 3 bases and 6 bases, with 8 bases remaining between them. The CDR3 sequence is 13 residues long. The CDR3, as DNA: TGTGCTAGTGGTTTTGGAGGGTCCGGGGAGCTGTTTTTT. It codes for CASGFGGSGELFF.

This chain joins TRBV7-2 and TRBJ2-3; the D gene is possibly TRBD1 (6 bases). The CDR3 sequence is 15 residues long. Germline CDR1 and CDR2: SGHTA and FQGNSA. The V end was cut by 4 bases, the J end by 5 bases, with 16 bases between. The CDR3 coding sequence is TGTGCCAGCAGCTACAGTGGGGGCCAGGGAGATACGCAGTATTTT. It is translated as CASSYSGGQGDTQYF.

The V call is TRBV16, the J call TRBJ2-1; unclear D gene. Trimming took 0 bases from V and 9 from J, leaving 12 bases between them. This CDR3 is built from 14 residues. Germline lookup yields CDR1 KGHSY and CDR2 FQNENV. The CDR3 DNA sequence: TGTGCCAGCAGCCAATCGACCACAGTGGGTGAGCAGTTCTTC. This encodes CASSQSTTVGEQFF.

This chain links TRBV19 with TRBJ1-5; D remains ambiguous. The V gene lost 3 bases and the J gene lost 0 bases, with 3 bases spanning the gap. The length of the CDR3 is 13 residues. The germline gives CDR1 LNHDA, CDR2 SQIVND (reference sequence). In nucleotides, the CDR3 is TGTGCCAGTAGTATTAGTAGCAATCAGCCCCAGCATTTT. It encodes CASSISSNQPQHF. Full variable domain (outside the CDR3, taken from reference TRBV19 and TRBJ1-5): DGGITQSPKYLFRKEGQNVTLSCEQNLNHDAMYWYRQDPGQGLRLIYYSQIVNDFQKGDIAEGYSVSREKKESFPLTVTSAQKNPTAFYLCASSISSNQPQHFGDGTRLSIL.

CDR3 loop: CASSRLSGANVLTF. The CDR3 DNA reads as TGCGCCAGCAGCCGTCTCTCTGGGGCCAACGTCCTGACTTTC. The V call is TRBV4-1, the J call TRBJ2-6; no reliable D call. The ends were cut back, 4 bases at V and 0 bases at J, with 4 bases in the middle. Germline V lookup: CDR1 MGHRA, CDR2 YSYEKL. The CDR3 totals 14 residues.

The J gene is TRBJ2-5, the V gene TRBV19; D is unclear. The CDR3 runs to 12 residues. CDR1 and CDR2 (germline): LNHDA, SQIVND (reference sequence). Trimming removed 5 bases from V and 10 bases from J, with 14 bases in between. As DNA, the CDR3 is TGTGCCAGTAGTCCGGGTCCCGGAAGCCAGTACTTC. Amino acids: CASSPGPGSQYF.

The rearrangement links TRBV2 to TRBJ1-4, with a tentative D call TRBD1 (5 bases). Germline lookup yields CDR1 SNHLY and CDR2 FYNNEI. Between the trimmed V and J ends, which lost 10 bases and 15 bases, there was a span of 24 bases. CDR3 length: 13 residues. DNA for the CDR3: TGTGCCAACAGAAGCAGCTCAAACTTAGGGGTGTTTTTT. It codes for CANRSSSNLGVFF.

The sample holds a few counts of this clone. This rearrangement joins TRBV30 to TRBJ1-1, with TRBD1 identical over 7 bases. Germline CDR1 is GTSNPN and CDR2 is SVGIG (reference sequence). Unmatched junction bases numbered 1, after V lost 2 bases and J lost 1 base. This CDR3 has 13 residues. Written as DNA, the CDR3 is TGTGCCTGGAGTAACAGGGGGAACACTGAAGCTTTCTTT. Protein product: CAWSNRGNTEAFF.